The T cell receptor (beta chain) under discussion was sequenced for a study of blood T cells in healthy people across ages. This clonotype has ten or more counts. This CDR3 contains 13 residues. Trimming stripped 6 bases from V and 0 bases from J, with 6 bases between. A sample-barcoded 5' primer and a J-beta primer mix were used in a second PCR of about 7 to 11 cycles. Each cDNA molecule received a tag from a template-switch adaptor that had 12 random nucleotides. MiXCR, run by TCRdb on the 5' RACE reads, gives a single entry per CDR3 protein. Of approximately 1.5 million distinct CDR3 sequences listed, about 35% are singletons.

The clonotype was recovered from a woman in her twenties or thirties in good health. What was sequenced was blood. The V call is TRBV12-3 or TRBV12-4, the J call TRBJ1-5, with no clear D. The CDR3: CASRGDSNQPQHF. The CDR3 bases are TGTGCCAGCAGAGGTGATAGCAATCAGCCCCAGCATTTT.